This T cell receptor (beta chain) was retrieved from a study of shared clonotypes between healthy human individuals (dated by TCRdb to about 2020). Regarding the research as a whole: A couple of women and a few men aged 18 to 49 years were included in the cohort. For each donor, CD4 naive and CD4 memory were each run on three plates, CD8 naive on two plates, and CD8 memory on one plate. Blood TCR repertoires of a handful of healthy adults were deeply sequenced to estimate repertoire size and the extent of clonotype sharing between individuals. Different laboratories and diverse techniques were used to prepare libraries and sequence TCR repertoires, to increase sequencing depth and limit assay-specific biases. Between about 0.8 and 8.9 billion PBMCs per donor were obtained by leukapheresis.

Worth noting for this clone: The clone's antigen remains unknown. Base qualities are missing; no much larger clone stands one base away.

CD8 naive samples consisted of CD45RO-negative cells that were positively selected for CCR7, yielding a CD45RA+CCR7+ population without TemRA cells. The donors were healthy, HIV-negative adults with no recently reported acute infections or vaccinations. Every donor was a Caucasian adult residing in Nashville, Tennessee, USA. Blood was obtained by leukapheresis, after which PBMCs were separated by Ficoll-Histopaque density gradient centrifugation and cryopreserved in liquid nitrogen vapor phase. Analytical flow cytometry was used to check the purity and quantity of every magnetically sorted T cell population. Genomic DNA was isolated from every sorted fraction and measured by UV absorbance on a Nanodrop 2000c. Looking up the germline V gene (reference sequence) yields CDR1 MNHEY and CDR2 SMNVEV. V gives up 3 bases and J gives up 0 bases, and the segment between their germline ends measures 9 bases. The CDR3 spans 14 residues, from the cysteine through the phenylalanine. Only CDR3 DNA is held: 42 bases, read in frame from base 1.

Findings and caveats that apply to the study as a whole: Based on pairwise subsampling, the degree of clonotype sharing among donors was expected to be affected by sequencing depth. Rarefaction of sorted-subset datasets indicated incomplete sequencing despite the large sequencing depth. Only blood was sampled, and tissue TCR repertoires likely differ from those in blood. Clonotypes shared by all four sorted-subset donors showed higher generation probabilities than non-shared clonotypes. Naive subsets generally had larger estimated clonotype richness than memory subsets. When a handful of donors were compared, the shared fraction of clonotypes was 5% to 6.5% for naive CD4, around 3.5% for naive CD8, more than 2% for memory CD4, and 0.35% to 0.4% for memory CD8. The genetic and exposure-history diversity represented was limited by the small number of donors.

Using the deep immunoSEQ assay, multiplex PCR amplified TCR CDR3 regions from genomic DNA. Extracted genomic DNA from each cell subset was distributed evenly across all wells of several immunoSEQ 96-well plates, and each plate was treated as a replicate. For sorted subsets, each replicate PCR was loaded with about 0.2 ug genomic DNA, equivalent to about 30,000 T cell genomes. Purified libraries were measured with a Qubit 3.0 fluorometer, size-checked on a Bioanalyzer 2100, and measured again with the KAPA Library Quantification kit. A separate single-read 150-cycle Illumina NextSeq 550 flow cell was used to sequence each immunoSEQ 96-well plate. The authors' pipeline ran thus. Because the immunoSEQ output included only junctional sequences and no quality scores, the filtering could not be the same as the filtering used for full-length reads. Sequences were annotated with PyIR, a Python wrapper for IgBLAST v1.9, and V/J genes and CDR3 were assigned using IMGT germline references. Any read was removed if the V/J assignment was weak (E-value above 1e-6), the CDR3 was missing, or the read contained stop codons, out-of-frame junctions, or ambiguous translated residues. V3J clonotypes were defined as sequences sharing an identical inferred V gene, J gene, and CDR3 amino acid sequence. Percentage overlap between repertoires was computed as shared unique clonotypes divided by the size of the smaller repertoire. Richness of each repertoire was evaluated using RTK rarefaction, the Chao1 estimator, and Recon v2.1 estimates of unobserved clonotypes. For all TCRbeta clonotypes obtained by the gDNA method from a few donors, generation probabilities were computed with OLGA. TCRdb took this table from immuneACCESS and kept in-frame rearrangements with V and J called. Such tables lack part of the clones; where checked against another copy, unresolved V genes explain under half of the gap, and the rest is unexplained. V and J calls and clone size follow that table, whereas D and trimming were derived from the DNA. This sample has some 630,000 clones in its table, and approximately 96% of those were observed once. The biggest ten clones account for more than 0.085% of the sample.

The TCR sequence derives from a woman aged 30 to 39 in good health. The chain is encoded by TRBV27 joined to TRBJ2-7; no confident D gene assignment can be made. Sequencing input: naive CD8+ T cells sorted from blood. The sample's cell subset or site, from its label and the paper: CD45RA+CCR7+. The DNA sequence is given as TGTGCCAGCAGTTTTTGGGGAAGCTCCTACGAGCAGTACTTC. This encodes CASSFWGSSYEQYF.